This TCR beta chain was captured by sequencing in a study of cytomegalovirus exposure and HLA in healthy donors. CDR3 length: 19 amino acids. V trimming: 0 bases; J trimming: 3 bases; junction bases outside the gene matches: 15. Germline CDR1 and CDR2: SQVTM and ANQGSEA. PCR amplification relied on 60 Vbeta primers (plus 13 Jbeta primers). Method: immunoSEQ multiplex PCR; TCRdb's copy keeps in-frame clones and lacks some. The table has some 190,000 clones, more than 75% seen once. General study results and limits: The study had only CMV serostatus as immune exposure information. A later analysis showed HLA-associated TCR beta chains outstripping equally common others in clonal expansion. Most subjects had HLA-A and HLA-B alleles reportedly predicted accurately by TCR beta sequences. TCR beta V segments were, for the most part, productive about 87% or about 30% of the time in an earlier analysis.

Details on this clone: Its antigen is not identified.

The sample taken for sequencing was PBMCs. V gene TRBV29-1 combines with J gene TRBJ2-3; 10 bases fit TRBD1. The clonotype was recovered from a man aged 35 to 55 in good health and CMV-seronegative. CDR3 sequence: CSVEDRGTGAYMRTDTQYF. CDR3 coding DNA: TGCAGCGTTGAAGACCGGGGGACAGGGGCTTATATGAGGACAGATACGCAGTATTTT.